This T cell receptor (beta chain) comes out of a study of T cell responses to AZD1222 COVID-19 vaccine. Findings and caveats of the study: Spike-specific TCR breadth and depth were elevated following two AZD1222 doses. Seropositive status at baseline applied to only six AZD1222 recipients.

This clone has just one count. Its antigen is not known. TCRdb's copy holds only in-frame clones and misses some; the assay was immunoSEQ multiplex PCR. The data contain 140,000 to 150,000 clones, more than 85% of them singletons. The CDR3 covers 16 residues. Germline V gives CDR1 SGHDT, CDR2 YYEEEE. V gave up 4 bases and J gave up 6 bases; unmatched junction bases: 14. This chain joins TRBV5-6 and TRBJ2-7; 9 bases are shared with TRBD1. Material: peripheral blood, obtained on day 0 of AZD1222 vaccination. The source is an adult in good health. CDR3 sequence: CASSRRRDRDLPEQYF. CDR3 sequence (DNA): TGTGCCAGCAGCCGGAGACGGGACAGGGACCTCCCCGAGCAGTACTTC.